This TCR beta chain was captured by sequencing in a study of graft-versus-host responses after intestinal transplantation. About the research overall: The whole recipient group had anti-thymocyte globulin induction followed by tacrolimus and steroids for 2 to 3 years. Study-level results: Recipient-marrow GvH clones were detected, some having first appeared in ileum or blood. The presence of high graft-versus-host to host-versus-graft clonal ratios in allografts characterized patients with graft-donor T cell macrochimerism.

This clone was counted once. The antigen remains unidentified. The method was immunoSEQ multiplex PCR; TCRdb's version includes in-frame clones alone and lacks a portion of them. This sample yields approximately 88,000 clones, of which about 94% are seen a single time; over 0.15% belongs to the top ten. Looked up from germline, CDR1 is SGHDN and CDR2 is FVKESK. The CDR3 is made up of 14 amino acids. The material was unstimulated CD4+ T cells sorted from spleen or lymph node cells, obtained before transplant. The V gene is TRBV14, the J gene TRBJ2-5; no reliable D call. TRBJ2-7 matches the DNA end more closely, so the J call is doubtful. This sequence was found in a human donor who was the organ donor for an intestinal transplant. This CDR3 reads CASSQDRLSYEQYF. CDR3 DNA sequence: TGTGCCAGCAGCCAAGATAGGTTATCCTACGAGCAGTACTTC.